This T cell receptor beta chain was sequenced in a study of shared clonotypes between healthy human individuals. Assay used: immunoSEQ multiplex PCR; TCRdb lists only in-frame clones, some missing. The data hold approximately 1,500,000 clones, with 98% observed a single time. Donors, healthy HIV-negative adults, lacked recent acute infections or vaccinations. The germline V gene encodes CDR1 SEHNR and CDR2 FQNEAQ (reference sequence). The CDR3 has 14 residues. Trimming removed 10 bases from V and 4 bases from J, with 19 bases in between. The sample taken for sequencing was naive CD4+ T cells sorted from blood. As to subset: CD45RA+ positively selected. The TCR originated in a man aged 25-40 years in good health. The chain recombines TRBV7-9 with TRBJ1-1, with D possibly TRBD1 on 5 matching bases. The CDR3 sequence: CATSVRRGGTEAFF. The CDR3 region has the DNA TGTGCCACTTCAGTACGCCGCGGGGGCACTGAAGCTTTCTTT.